These 8 T cell receptor beta chains came from one sample sequenced in a study of blood T cell repertoires in COVID-19 (dated by TCRdb to 2019 to 2021). Library construction relied on the immunoSEQ multiplex PCR assay. TCRdb limited this immuneACCESS table to in-frame rearrangements with V and J called. A share of clones is missing; checked studies link under half to unresolved V genes, and the rest is unexplained. For this sample there are roughly 92,000 clones; 87% appear just once. The ten most abundant clones make up approximately 5% of the sample. Sequenced input: peripheral blood. The receptors shown here come from a woman at least 80 years old with acute or convalescent COVID-19.

The chain carries TRBV2 and TRBJ1-6, with 8 nucleotides matching TRBD1. V shed 8 bases and J 10 bases; nucleotides not matched to a gene: 7. The CDR3 has 13 residues. Per germline, CDR1 SNHLY and CDR2 FYNNEI. As DNA, the CDR3 is TGTGCCAGCTACGGACAGGGTCTATCACCCCTCCACTTT. This codes for CASYGQGLSPLHF.

The chain has TRBV6-1 and TRBJ1-2, with D uncertain. The CDR3 runs to 14 residues. Germline-derived CDR1 and CDR2 are MNHNS and SASEGT. Trimming stripped 3 bases from V and 5 bases from J, with 13 bases between. This CDR3 is CASSDGGSGYGYTF. CDR3 nucleotide sequence: TGTGCCAGCAGTGACGGCGGCAGTGGGTATGGCTACACCTTC.

The chain recombines TRBV5-4 with TRBJ2-5; 7 bases line up with TRBD1. The CDR3 has 16 amino acids. Trimming at V came to 1 base and at J to 4 bases, leaving 10 bases not matched to a gene. Germline assignment: CDR1 SGHNT and CDR2 YYREEE (reference sequence). CDR3 sequence (DNA): TGTGCCAGCAGCTTGAGGGAACAGGGGTCTTTAGAGACCCAGTACTTC. Amino acids: CASSLREQGSLETQYF.

The V call is TRBV7-3, the J call TRBJ2-7; TRBD1 matches 9 bases. V gave up 5 bases and J gave up 2 bases; unmatched junction bases: 4. The CDR3 consists of 14 residues. From germline, CDR1 is SGHTA and CDR2 FQGTGA. CDR3 region: CASSPDRGAYEQYF. CDR3 coding DNA: TGTGCCAGCAGCCCGGACAGGGGAGCCTACGAGCAGTACTTC.

The V gene is TRBV6-5, the J gene TRBJ2-1; 10 bases match TRBD2. V dropped 11 bases and J dropped 5; count of bases not matched to a gene: 12. The CDR3 runs to 15 residues. Germline V lookup: CDR1 MNHEY, CDR2 SVGAGI. The CDR3 coding sequence is TGTGCCTCCCGCCCCCCTAGCGGGGGAGACAATGAGCAGTTCTTC. Translating gives CASRPPSGGDNEQFF.

The chain employs TRBV3-1 (or the pseudogene TRBV3-2) and TRBJ2-5; 7 bases align to TRBD1. The CDR3 runs 15 residues. V was pared by 0 bases and J by 4 bases, with 5 bases of the junction left unmatched. In germline, CDR1 is LGHDT, CDR2 YNNKEL (reference sequence). The CDR3 bases are TGTGCCAGCAGCCAAGATTACAGGGGACCAGAGACCCAGTACTTC. It specifies CASSQDYRGPETQYF.

J is TRBJ2-1 and V is TRBV20-1; 10 bases match TRBD1. This CDR3 has 14 amino acids. The J segment lost 7 bases and the V segment lost 3 bases, leaving 6 bases of the junction unmatched. Germline V CDR1 and CDR2: DFQATT, SNEGSKA (reference sequence). The DNA for the CDR3 is TGCAGTGCTAGTAAAAGGACAGGGGGAAATGAGCAGTTCTTC. As protein: CSASKRTGGNEQFF.

The rearrangement joins TRBV4-2 to TRBJ2-6, with 7 bases that match TRBD1. V shed 4 bases and J 2 bases; nucleotides not matched to a gene: 2. Germline V lookup: CDR1 LGHNA, CDR2 YNFKEQ. This CDR3 is 15 amino acids long. The CDR3, as DNA: TGTGCCAGCAGCCGCGACAGGGCTGGGGCCAACGTCCTGACTTTC. Translation gives CASSRDRAGANVLTF.